This TCR beta chain was recorded in a study of CXCR3-negative and CXCR3-positive naive CD8 T cells. Study-level points and caveats: Unlike memory cells, which differed, naive CXCR3-negative and CXCR3-positive cells had similar TRBV-TRBJ usage. CXCR3-expressing naive cells carried TRB CDR3s more hydrophobic than those of CXCR3-negative naive cells.

CDR3 length: 13 amino acids. Per germline, CDR1 MGHRA and CDR2 YSYEKL. On this clonotype: Its matching antigen is unknown.

Libraries were UMI-labeled 5' RACE TRB cDNA. TCRdb re-called the 5' RACE reads and catalogs CDR3 proteins one per entry, DNA excluded. The sample totals over 50,000 distinct CDR3 sequences. Sequenced sample: naive CXCR3+ CD8+ T cells from blood. Subset reported: CD45RO-CCR7+CD27+CD95- naive CD8+ T cells expressing CXCR3 (TNR3+). This chain joins TRBV4-1 and TRBJ1-6; TCRdb picks TRBD1, but there is no DNA to check that call. The source of this sequence is a human donor in good health. Some clones in this sample may be carry-over from other donors' samples. CDR3 sequence: CASSQEEGGTLHF.